The rows below give T cell receptor beta chains drawn from one sample of a study of PD-L1 blockade in urothelial cancer. Repertoires were generated with immunoSEQ multiplex PCR, while TCRdb's copy carries only in-frame clones and drops some. The table records around 70,000 clones, 65% to 85% of them present only once. This sample comprised PBMCs, obtained around atezolizumab (anti-PD-L1) treatment. All receptors derive from a woman in her seventies with urothelial cancer. Each CDR3 is given with its conserved first and last residue. D genes are given only for firm matches. Size values are once, few and many counts, or a class for expanded clones, and some rows have none.

D gene,clone size,J gene,V gene,CDR3 protein,CDR3 DNA
NA,NA,TRBJ1-4,TRBV2,CASVQLGGEKLFF,TGTGCCAGCGTTCAACTAGGGGGTGAAAAACTGTTTTTT
NA,once,TRBJ1-2,TRBV10-2,CATTPGRHYGYTF,TGCGCCACCACACCGGGGAGACACTATGGCTACACCTTC
NA,NA,TRBJ1-2,TRBV20-1,CSALRAAGYTF,TGCAGTGCTCTAAGAGCGGCCGGCTACACCTTC
NA,few,TRBJ1-2,TRBV10-2,CASGGPQDGYTF,TGCGCCAGCGGAGGGCCCCAAGATGGCTACACCTTC
TRBD1,NA,TRBJ1-2,TRBV30,CAWRTGTGGVGYTF,TGTGCCTGGAGAACCGGGACAGGGGGTGTTGGCTACACCTTC
TRBD2,NA,TRBJ2-5,TRBV29-1,CSVGEWGGETQYF,TGCAGCGTTGGGGAATGGGGGGGAGAGACCCAGTACTTC
NA,NA,TRBJ1-1,TRBV6-5,CASSYSMGGTEAFF,TGTGCCAGCAGTTACTCGATGGGGGGCACTGAAGCTTTCTTT
NA,NA,TRBJ1-1,TRBV6-5,CASLTVGKTEAFF,TGTGCCAGCCTGACTGTCGGTAAGACTGAAGCTTTCTTT
TRBD1,NA,TRBJ2-7,TRBV18,CASSPPGQGPYEQYF,TGTGCCAGCTCACCACCGGGACAGGGTCCCTACGAGCAGTACTTC
TRBD1,NA,TRBJ1-1,TRBV28,CASSSTETGGRAFF,TGTGCCAGCAGCTCAACCGAGACAGGGGGACGGGCTTTCTTT
NA,NA,TRBJ1-3,TRBV30,CAWTDSGNTIYF,TGTGCCTGGACAGACTCTGGAAACACCATATATTTT
TRBD1,NA,TRBJ1-5,TRBV7-2,CASSLETGANQPQHF,TGTGCCAGCAGCTTAGAAACAGGGGCCAATCAGCCCCAGCATTTT
NA,NA,TRBJ2-5,TRBV19,CASSTRTQETQYF,TGTGCCAGTAGTACCCGTACTCAAGAGACCCAGTACTTC
NA,NA,TRBJ2-7,TRBV9,CASSPPGRDLEQYF,TGTGCCAGCAGCCCTCCGGGGCGGGATCTAGAGCAGTACTTC
TRBD1,NA,TRBJ1-4,TRBV5-1,CASSSGQANEKLFF,TGCGCCAGCAGCTCCGGACAGGCTAATGAAAAACTGTTTTTT
NA,NA,TRBJ1-5,TRBV16,CASSQSAGYHQPQHF,TGTGCCAGCAGCCAATCAGCGGGTTACCATCAGCCCCAGCATTTT
TRBD2,NA,TRBJ2-1,TRBV5-1,CASSLVLAGPRGSEQFF,TGCGCCAGCAGCTTGGTCCTAGCGGGTCCCCGGGGGAGTGAGCAGTTCTTC
TRBD1,NA,TRBJ2-5,TRBV11-2,CASSLHPPGTAQETQYF,TGTGCCAGCAGCTTGCACCCCCCCGGGACAGCTCAAGAGACCCAGTACTTC
TRBD1,NA,TRBJ1-2,TRBV9,CASSPWTGGNYGYTF,TGTGCCAGCAGCCCTTGGACAGGGGGAAACTATGGCTACACCTTC
TRBD1,NA,TRBJ1-2,TRBV29-1,CSVETGGSIYGYTF,TGCAGCGTTGAGACAGGGGGCTCGATCTATGGCTACACCTTC
NA,NA,TRBJ2-5,TRBV27,CASSLSSQETQYF,TGTGCCAGCAGTTTATCATCACAAGAGACCCAGTACTTC
TRBD2,NA,TRBJ2-7,TRBV9,CASSSLGRALTYEQYF,TGTGCCAGCAGCTCTTTGGGGAGGGCCCTTACCTACGAGCAGTACTTC
NA,once,TRBJ1-2,TRBV18,CASSPSSGREVGGYTF,TGTGCCAGCTCACCATCATCCGGCAGGGAGGTTGGTGGCTACACCTTC
NA,NA,TRBJ2-3,TRBV23-1,CASSQPGCYSTDTQYF,TGCGCCAGCAGTCAACCGGGATGTTATAGCACAGATACGCAGTATTTT
NA,NA,TRBJ1-5,TRBV18,CASSEQGEGSWPQHF,TGTGCCAGCTCTGAACAGGGAGAGGGATCTTGGCCCCAGCATTTT
TRBD1,few,TRBJ1-2,TRBV6-1,CASSEVFGTGDAVYTF,TGTGCCAGCAGTGAGGTGTTCGGGACAGGGGACGCGGTCTACACCTTC
TRBD1,NA,TRBJ2-7,TRBV18,CASSPRHTGQLEQYF,TGTGCCAGCTCACCGAGGCACACGGGACAGCTCGAGCAGTACTTC